The rows below give T cell receptor beta chains drawn from one sample of a study of T cell responses to AZD1222 COVID-19 vaccine. Generated by immunoSEQ multiplex PCR, the TCRdb table keeps only in-frame clones and is missing some. The data show 95,000 to 150,000 clones, with roughly 90% seen just once and roughly 2.7% held by the top ten. The sample consisted of peripheral blood, taken 28 days after the second AZD1222 dose. These receptors all come from an adult who received the AZD1222 COVID-19 vaccine. The CDR3 runs from the conserved cysteine through the conserved F or W.

j_call v_call cdr3_aa
TRBJ2-2 TRBV9 CASSVGGTTNTGELFF
TRBJ2-7 TRBV7-9 CASSLSTHEQYF
TRBJ2-2 TRBV7-9 CASSFGGQGWTGELFF
TRBJ2-7 TRBV6-2/TRBV6-3 CASSQGQLQQYF
TRBJ2-7 TRBV3-1/TRBV3-2 CASSGDLGPEQYF
TRBJ2-3 TRBV2 CASSDWDTPGATQYF
TRBJ2-2 TRBV24-1 CATSGQGGTGELFF
TRBJ1-5 TRBV7-9 CASSPPQGDQPQHF
TRBJ1-5 TRBV6-2/TRBV6-3 CASSGQLSQPQHF
TRBJ1-2 TRBV4-1 CASSQVGTGVGYGYTF
TRBJ2-3 TRBV20-1 CSASQGHPDTQYF
TRBJ2-1 TRBV5-5 CASSSRDRANEQFF
TRBJ1-6 TRBV15 CATSSLVSSVNSPLHF
TRBJ1-1 TRBV28 CASSLGGYMNTEAFF
TRBJ1-2 TRBV4-3 CASSQLNKGPSTNYGYTF
TRBJ2-3 TRBV30 CACLKPGGADTQYF
TRBJ1-2 TRBV6-5 CASSYDGQDYGYTF
TRBJ1-6 TRBV14 CASSLPGQYNSPLHF
TRBJ1-2 TRBV2 CASSEKSGGANYGYTF
TRBJ1-4 TRBV21-1 CASSTRPGTTNEKLFF
TRBJ2-7 TRBV19 CASSITGARNYEQYF
TRBJ1-5 TRBV6-5 CASSYFKTSNQPQHF
TRBJ2-3 TRBV5-4 CASSLVGTLSTDTQYF
TRBJ2-7 TRBV11-2 CASSILYEQYF
TRBJ1-1 TRBV29-1 CSVVSQVNTEAFF